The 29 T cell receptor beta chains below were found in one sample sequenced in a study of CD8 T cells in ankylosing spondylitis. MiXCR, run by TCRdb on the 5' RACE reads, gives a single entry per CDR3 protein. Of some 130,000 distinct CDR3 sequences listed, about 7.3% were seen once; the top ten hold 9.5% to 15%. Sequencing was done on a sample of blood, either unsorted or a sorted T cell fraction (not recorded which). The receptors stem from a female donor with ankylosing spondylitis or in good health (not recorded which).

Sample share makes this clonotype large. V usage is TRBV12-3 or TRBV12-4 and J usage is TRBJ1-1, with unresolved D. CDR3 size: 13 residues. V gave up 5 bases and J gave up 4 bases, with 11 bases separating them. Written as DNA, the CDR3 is TGTGCCAGCAGTCTCTATCGGGGCACTGAAGCTTTCTTT. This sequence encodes CASSLYRGTEAFF.

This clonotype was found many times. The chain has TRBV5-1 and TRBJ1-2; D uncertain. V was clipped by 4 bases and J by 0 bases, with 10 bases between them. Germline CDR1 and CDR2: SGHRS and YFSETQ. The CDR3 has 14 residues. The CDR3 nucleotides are TGCGCCAGCAGCCCTCCGAGGACTAACTATGGCTACACCTTC. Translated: CASSPPRTNYGYTF.

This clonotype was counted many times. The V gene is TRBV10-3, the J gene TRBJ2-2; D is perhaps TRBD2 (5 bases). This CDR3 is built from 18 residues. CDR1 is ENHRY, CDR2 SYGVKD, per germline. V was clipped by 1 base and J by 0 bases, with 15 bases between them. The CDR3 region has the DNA TGTGCCATCAGTGAGTTGGGTTCCCGGGGATCGAACACCGGGGAGCTGTTTTTT. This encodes CAISELGSRGSNTGELFF.

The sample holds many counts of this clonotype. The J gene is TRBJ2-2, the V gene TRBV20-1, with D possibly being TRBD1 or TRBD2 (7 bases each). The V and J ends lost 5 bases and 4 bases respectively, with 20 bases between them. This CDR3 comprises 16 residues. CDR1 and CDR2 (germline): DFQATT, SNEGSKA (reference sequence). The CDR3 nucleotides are TGCAGTGCTCAGAAGAGGGAGGGGGCAGGCACCGGGGAGCTGTTTTTT. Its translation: CSAQKREGAGTGELFF.

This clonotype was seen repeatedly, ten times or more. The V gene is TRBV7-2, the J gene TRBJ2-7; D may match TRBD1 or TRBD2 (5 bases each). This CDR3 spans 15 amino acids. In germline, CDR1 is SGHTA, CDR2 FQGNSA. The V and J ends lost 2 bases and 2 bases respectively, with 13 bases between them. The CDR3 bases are TGTGCCAGCAGCTTATCTGGGACGGGACCCTACGAGCAGTACTTC. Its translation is CASSLSGTGPYEQYF.

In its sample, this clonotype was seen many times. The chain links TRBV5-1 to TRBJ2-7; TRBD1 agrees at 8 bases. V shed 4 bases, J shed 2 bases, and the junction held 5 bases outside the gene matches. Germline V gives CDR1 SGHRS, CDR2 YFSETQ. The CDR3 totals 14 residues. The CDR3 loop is CASSLTGVTYEQYF. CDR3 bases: TGCGCCAGCAGCCTGACAGGGGTGACCTACGAGCAGTACTTC.

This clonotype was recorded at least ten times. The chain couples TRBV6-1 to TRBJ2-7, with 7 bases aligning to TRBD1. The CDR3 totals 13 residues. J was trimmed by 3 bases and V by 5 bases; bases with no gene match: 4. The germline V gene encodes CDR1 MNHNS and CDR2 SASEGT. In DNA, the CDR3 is TGTGCCAGCAGTAGGGGACAGTACTACGAGCAGTACTTC. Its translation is CASSRGQYYEQYF.

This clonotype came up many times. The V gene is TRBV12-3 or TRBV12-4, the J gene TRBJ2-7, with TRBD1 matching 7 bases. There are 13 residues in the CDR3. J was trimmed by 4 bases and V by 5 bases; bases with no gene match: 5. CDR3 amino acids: CASSTGTDYEQYF. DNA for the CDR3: TGTGCCAGCAGTACCGGGACAGATTACGAGCAGTACTTC.

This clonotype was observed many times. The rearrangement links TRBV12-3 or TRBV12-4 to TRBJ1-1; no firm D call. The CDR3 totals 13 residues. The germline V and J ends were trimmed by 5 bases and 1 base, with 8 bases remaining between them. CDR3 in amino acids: CASSLQQNTEAFF. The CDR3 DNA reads TGTGCCAGCAGTCTCCAACAGAACACTGAAGCTTTCTTT.

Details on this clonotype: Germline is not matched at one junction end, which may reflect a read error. In DNA, the CDR3 is TGTGCCAGCAGCGCCGACAGGGGGGTGAAGACTGAAGCTTTCTTT. Translated, it gives CASSADRGVKTEAFF. The rearrangement joins TRBV7-9 to TRBJ1-1; 9 bases match TRBD1. The CDR3 loop spans 15 amino acids. Germline CDR1 reads SEHNR; CDR2 reads FQNEAQ (reference sequence).

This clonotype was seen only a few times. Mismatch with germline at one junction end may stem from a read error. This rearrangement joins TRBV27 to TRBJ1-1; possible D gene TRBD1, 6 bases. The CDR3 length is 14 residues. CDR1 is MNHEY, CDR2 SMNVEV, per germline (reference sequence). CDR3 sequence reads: CVSSLGGAGTEAFF. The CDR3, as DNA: TGTGTCAGCAGTTTAGGGGGGGCAGGCACTGAAGCTTTCTTT.

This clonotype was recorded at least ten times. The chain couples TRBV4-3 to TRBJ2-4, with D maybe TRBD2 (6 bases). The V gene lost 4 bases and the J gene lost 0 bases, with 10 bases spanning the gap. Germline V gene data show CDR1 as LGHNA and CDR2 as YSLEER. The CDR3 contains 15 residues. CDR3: CASSRGVGAKNIQYF. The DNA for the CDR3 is TGCGCCAGCAGCCGGGGGGTTGGAGCCAAAAACATTCAGTACTTC.

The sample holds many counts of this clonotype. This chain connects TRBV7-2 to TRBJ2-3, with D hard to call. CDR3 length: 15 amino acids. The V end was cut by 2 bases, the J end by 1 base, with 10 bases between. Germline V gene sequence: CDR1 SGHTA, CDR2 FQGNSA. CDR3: CASSLFAPGTDTQYF. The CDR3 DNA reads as TGTGCCAGCAGCTTATTCGCCCCCGGCACAGATACGCAGTATTTT.

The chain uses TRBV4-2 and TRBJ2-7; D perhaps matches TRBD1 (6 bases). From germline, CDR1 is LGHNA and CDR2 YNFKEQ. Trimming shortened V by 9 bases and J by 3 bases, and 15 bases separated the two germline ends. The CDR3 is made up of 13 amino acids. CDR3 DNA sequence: TGTGCCAGGGGCCCCGGACAGCTCTACGAGCAGTACTTC. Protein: CARGPGQLYEQYF.

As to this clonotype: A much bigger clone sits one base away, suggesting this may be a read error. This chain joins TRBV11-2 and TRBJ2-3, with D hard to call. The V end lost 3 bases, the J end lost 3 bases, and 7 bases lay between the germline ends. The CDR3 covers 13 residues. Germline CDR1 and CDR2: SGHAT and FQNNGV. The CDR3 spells CASSFDWTDTQYF. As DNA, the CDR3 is TGTGCCAGCAGCTTCGATTGGACAGATACGCAGTATTTT.

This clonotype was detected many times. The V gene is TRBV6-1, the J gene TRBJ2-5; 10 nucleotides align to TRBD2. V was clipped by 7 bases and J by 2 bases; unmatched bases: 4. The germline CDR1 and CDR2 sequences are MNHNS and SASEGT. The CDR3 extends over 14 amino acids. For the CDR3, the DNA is TGTGCCAGCACCCGGACTAGCGGACAAGAGACCCAGTACTTC. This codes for CASTRTSGQETQYF.

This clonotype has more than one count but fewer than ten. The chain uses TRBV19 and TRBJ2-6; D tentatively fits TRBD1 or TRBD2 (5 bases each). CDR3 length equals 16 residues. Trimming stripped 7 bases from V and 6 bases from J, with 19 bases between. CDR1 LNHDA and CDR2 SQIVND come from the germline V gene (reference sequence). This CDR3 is CASIGTDFFEANVLTF. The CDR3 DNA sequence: TGTGCCAGTATCGGGACGGACTTTTTTGAGGCCAACGTCCTGACTTTC.

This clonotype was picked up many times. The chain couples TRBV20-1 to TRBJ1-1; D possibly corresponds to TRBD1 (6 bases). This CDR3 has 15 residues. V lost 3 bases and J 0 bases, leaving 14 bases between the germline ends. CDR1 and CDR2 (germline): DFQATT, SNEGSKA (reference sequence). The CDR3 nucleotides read TGCAGTGCTAGTAACCCAGGGGTCATGAACACTGAAGCTTTCTTT. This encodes CSASNPGVMNTEAFF.

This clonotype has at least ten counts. Written as DNA, the CDR3 is TGCAGTGCTAGGGGGGGCGGCACAGATACGCAGTATTTT. Amino acid sequence: CSARGGGTDTQYF. The chain recombines TRBV20-1 with TRBJ2-3; D is perhaps TRBD1 or TRBD2 (6 bases each). V gave up 3 bases and J gave up 1 base, with 8 bases separating them. Germline CDR1 DFQATT, CDR2 SNEGSKA (reference sequence). The CDR3 runs 13 residues.

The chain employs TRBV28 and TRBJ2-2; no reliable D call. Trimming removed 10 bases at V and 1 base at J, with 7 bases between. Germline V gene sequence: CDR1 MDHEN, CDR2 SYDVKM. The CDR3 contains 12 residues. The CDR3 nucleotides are TGTGCCACAACAAGGAACACCGGGGAGCTGTTTTTT. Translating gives CATTRNTGELFF.

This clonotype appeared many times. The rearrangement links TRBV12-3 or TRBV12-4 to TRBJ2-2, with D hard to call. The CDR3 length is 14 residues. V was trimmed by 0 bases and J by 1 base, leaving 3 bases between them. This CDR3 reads CASSLAENTGELFF. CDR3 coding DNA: TGTGCCAGCAGTTTAGCAGAGAACACCGGGGAGCTGTTTTTT.

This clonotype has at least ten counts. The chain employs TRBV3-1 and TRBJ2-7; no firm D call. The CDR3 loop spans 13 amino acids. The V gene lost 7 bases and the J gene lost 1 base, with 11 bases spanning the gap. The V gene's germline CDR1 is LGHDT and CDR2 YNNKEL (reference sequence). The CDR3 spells CASTRGRSYEQYF. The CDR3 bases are TGTGCCAGCACCCGAGGCAGATCCTACGAGCAGTACTTC.

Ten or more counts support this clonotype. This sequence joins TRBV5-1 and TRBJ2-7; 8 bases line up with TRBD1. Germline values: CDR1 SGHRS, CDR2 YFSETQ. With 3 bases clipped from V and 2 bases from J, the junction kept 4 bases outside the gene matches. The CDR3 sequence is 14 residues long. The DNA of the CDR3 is TGCGCCAGCAGCTCCCGGGACAGGACCTACGAGCAGTACTTC. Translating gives CASSSRDRTYEQYF.

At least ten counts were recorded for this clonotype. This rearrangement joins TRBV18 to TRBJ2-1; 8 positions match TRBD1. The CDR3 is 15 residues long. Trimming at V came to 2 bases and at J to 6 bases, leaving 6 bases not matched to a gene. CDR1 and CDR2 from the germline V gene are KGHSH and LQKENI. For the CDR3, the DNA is TGTGCCAGCTCACCAGGGACAGGCGGACGCAATGAGCAGTTCTTC. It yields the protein CASSPGTGGRNEQFF.

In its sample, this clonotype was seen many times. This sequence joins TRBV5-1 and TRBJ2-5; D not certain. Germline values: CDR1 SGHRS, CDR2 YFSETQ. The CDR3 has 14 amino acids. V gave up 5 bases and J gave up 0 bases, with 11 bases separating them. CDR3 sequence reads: CASSSRTDQETQYF. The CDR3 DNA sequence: TGCGCCAGCAGTTCGCGGACGGACCAAGAGACCCAGTACTTC. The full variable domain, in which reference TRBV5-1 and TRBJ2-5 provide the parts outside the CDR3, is KAGVTQTPRYLIKTRGQQVTLSCSPISGHRSVSWYQQTPGQGLQFLFEYFSETQRNKGNFPGRFSGRQFSNSRSEMNVSTLELGDSALYLCASSSRTDQETQYFGPGTRLLVL.

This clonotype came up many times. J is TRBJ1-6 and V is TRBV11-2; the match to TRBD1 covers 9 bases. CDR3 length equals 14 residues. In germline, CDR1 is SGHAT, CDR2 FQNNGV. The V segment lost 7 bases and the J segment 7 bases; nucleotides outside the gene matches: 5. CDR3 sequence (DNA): TGTGCCAGCATCCGGGACAGGGCAAATTCACCCCTCCACTTT. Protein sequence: CASIRDRANSPLHF. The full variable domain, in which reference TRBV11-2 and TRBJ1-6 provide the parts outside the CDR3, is EAGVAQSPRYKIIEKRQSVAFWCNPISGHATLYWYQQILGQGPKLLIQFQNNGVVDDSQLPKDRFSAERLKGVDSTLKIQPAKLEDSAVYLCASIRDRANSPLHFGNGTRLTVT.

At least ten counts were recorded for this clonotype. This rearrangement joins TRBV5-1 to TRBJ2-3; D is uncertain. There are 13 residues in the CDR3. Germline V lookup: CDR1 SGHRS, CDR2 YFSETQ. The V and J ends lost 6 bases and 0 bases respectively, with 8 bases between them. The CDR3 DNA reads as TGCGCCAGCACTACGGATAGCACAGATACGCAGTATTTT. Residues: CASTTDSTDTQYF. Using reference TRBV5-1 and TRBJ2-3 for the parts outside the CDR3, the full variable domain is KAGVTQTPRYLIKTRGQQVTLSCSPISGHRSVSWYQQTPGQGLQFLFEYFSETQRNKGNFPGRFSGRQFSNSRSEMNVSTLELGDSALYLCASTTDSTDTQYFGPGTRLTVL.

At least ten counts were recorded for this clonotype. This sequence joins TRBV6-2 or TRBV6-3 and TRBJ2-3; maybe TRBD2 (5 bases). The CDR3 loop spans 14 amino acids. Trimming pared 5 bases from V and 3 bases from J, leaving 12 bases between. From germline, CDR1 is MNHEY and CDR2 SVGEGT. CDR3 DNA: TGTGCCAGCAGTGGGAGCGAGGCGACAGATACGCAGTATTTT. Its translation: CASSGSEATDTQYF.

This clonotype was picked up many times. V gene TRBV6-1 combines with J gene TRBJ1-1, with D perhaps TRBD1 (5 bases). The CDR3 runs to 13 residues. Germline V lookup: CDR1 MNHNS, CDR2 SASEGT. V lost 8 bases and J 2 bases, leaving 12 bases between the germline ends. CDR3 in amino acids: CASYAGLNTEAFF. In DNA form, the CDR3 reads TGTGCCAGCTACGCAGGGTTAAACACTGAAGCTTTCTTT.